Presented here are 11 T cell receptor beta chains from one specimen sequenced in a study of cytomegalovirus exposure and HLA in healthy donors. The PCR used 60 Vbeta and 13 Jbeta primers. The data were produced by immunoSEQ multiplex PCR, yet TCRdb's version contains in-frame clones alone and is incomplete. The sample has about 160,000 clones, more than 70% seen once. The material sequenced was PBMCs. Source of these receptors: a male donor in good health and CMV-seropositive.

This chain connects TRBV5-6 to TRBJ2-3; D unresolved. The CDR3 runs to 13 residues. CDR1 and CDR2 from the germline V gene are SGHDT and YYEEEE. Between the trimmed V and J ends, which lost 3 bases and 8 bases, there was a span of 13 bases. CDR3 in amino acids: CASSYFSSPTQYF. CDR3 nucleotide sequence: TGTGCCAGCAGCTACTTTTCATCCCCTACGCAGTATTTT.

The chain links TRBV7-8 to TRBJ2-1; a possible D gene is TRBD2 (6 bases). V lost 1 base, J lost 6 bases, and 13 bases lay in between. The CDR3 extends over 15 amino acids. Germline V lookup: CDR1 SGHVS, CDR2 FQNEAQ. The CDR3 loop reads CASSLGGGKPNEQFF. DNA for the CDR3: TGTGCCAGCAGCTTAGGGGGAGGTAAGCCCAATGAGCAGTTCTTC.

On this clone itself: One end of the junction does not line up with germline, which may come from a read error. The chain recombines TRBV7-9 with TRBJ1-1; D gene unclear. The CDR3 length is 15 residues. Germline V CDR1 and CDR2: SEHNR, FQNEAQ (reference sequence). For the CDR3, the DNA is TGTGCCAGCAGCTTAGAAGGAGGTAGGAACTCTGAAGCTTTCTTT. Protein sequence: CASSLEGGRNSEAFF.

The J gene is TRBJ2-2, the V gene TRBV27; 12 bases align to TRBD2. Germline V gives CDR1 MNHEY, CDR2 SMNVEV (reference sequence). The CDR3 runs to 18 residues. Losses at the gene ends were 5 bases for V and 6 bases for J; bases not matched to a gene: 13. This chain's CDR3 is CASSALAGGLGGSGELFF. Here the CDR3 DNA reads TGTGCCAGCAGTGCACTAGCGGGAGGCCTCGGCGGGTCCGGGGAGCTGTTTTTT.

The chain employs TRBV5-1 and TRBJ2-3; TRBD2 is a possible D gene (5 bases). Germline V gives CDR1 SGHRS, CDR2 YFSETQ. The V end lost 1 base, the J end lost 4 bases, and 16 bases lay between the germline ends. This CDR3 has 16 residues. The CDR3 DNA follows: TGCGCCAGCAGCTTGCGCCGGGGTGAGGTATCAGATACGCAGTATTTT. Amino acid sequence: CASSLRRGEVSDTQYF.

The chain joins TRBV19 to TRBJ1-2, with D possibly being TRBD1 (6 bases). Trimming removed 5 bases from V and 0 bases from J, with 13 bases in between. The germline V gene encodes CDR1 LNHDA and CDR2 SQIVND (reference sequence). CDR3 length: 15 amino acids. CDR3 sequence (DNA): TGTGCCAGTAGTCATATTAACAGGGCTAACTATGGCTACACCTTC. As protein: CASSHINRANYGYTF.

The CDR3 nucleotides read TGTGCCAGCAGTGAAACGAGCCCGGGACTAGCGGGAGTAGTAGGCTACGAGCAGTACTTC. Translating gives CASSETSPGLAGVVGYEQYF. The chain combines TRBV6-1 with TRBJ2-7, with 14 bases aligning to TRBD2. This CDR3 comprises 20 residues. V trimming: 2 bases; J trimming: 3 bases; junction bases outside the gene matches: 15. Germline V gives CDR1 MNHNS, CDR2 SASEGT.

This clone showed up just a few times. The chain links TRBV7-9 to TRBJ2-7; D is undetermined. CDR1 and CDR2 from the germline V gene are SEHNR and FQNEAQ (reference sequence). This CDR3 has 13 residues. The ends were cut back, 2 bases at V and 2 bases at J, with 7 bases in the middle. For the CDR3, the DNA is TGTGCCAGCAGCTTACCAGGCCCCTACGAGCAGTACTTC. Its translation is CASSLPGPYEQYF. The entire variable domain, with the rest obtained from reference TRBV7-9 and TRBJ2-7, is as follows: DTGVSQNPRHKITKRGQNVTFRCDPISEHNRLYWYRQTLGQGPEFLTYFQNEAQLEKSRLLSDRFSAERPKGSFSTLEIQRTEQGDSAMYLCASSLPGPYEQYFGPGTRLTVT.

The chain has TRBV4-3 and TRBJ2-5; 9 nucleotides align to TRBD1. The tail of the sequence fits TRBJ2-7 better, so the J call may be wrong. Germline V lookup: CDR1 LGHNA, CDR2 YSLEER. The CDR3 loop spans 15 amino acids. Here the CDR3 DNA reads TGCGCCAGCAGCCAAGGACAGGGGGGAACCTACGAGCAGTACTTC. Protein product: CASSQGQGGTYEQYF.

The chain recombines TRBV28 with TRBJ2-1; a possible D gene is TRBD2 (6 bases). This CDR3 spans 17 amino acids. V lost 6 bases, J lost 1 base, and 19 bases lay in between. The germline V gene has CDR1 MDHEN and CDR2 SYDVKM. CDR3 sequence: CASSNAAGRGSYNEQFF. DNA of the CDR3: TGTGCCAGCAGCAATGCGGCGGGGCGAGGGTCCTACAATGAGCAGTTCTTC.

The gene calls are TRBV7-3 and TRBJ2-1; 9 nucleotides agree with TRBD2. CDR3 size: 15 residues. Trimming at V came to 4 bases and at J to 10 bases, leaving 11 bases not matched to a gene. Germline CDR1 and CDR2: SGHTA and FQGTGA. The CDR3 spells CASSSSAGLAGEQFF. The CDR3 nucleotides read TGTGCCAGCAGCTCCTCCGCGGGACTAGCCGGCGAGCAGTTCTTC. Using reference TRBV7-3 and TRBJ2-1 for the parts outside the CDR3, the full variable domain is GAGVSQTPSNKVTEKGKYVELRCDPISGHTALYWYRQSLGQGPEFLIYFQGTGAADDSGLPNDRFFAVRPEGSVSTLKIQRTERGDSAVYLCASSSSAGLAGEQFFGPGTRLTVL.